This T cell receptor beta chain comes out of a study of T cells in Graves' hyperthyroidism and ophthalmopathy. TCR beta CDR3 regions were amplified from RNA transcripts. A first-round RT-PCR of the TCR CDR3 used the HTBI primer set. TCRdb analysed the multiplex PCR reads with MiXCR anew, one entry per CDR3 protein. The table lists about 320,000 distinct CDR3 sequences, approximately 16% of them singletons. Patients counted as stable if ophthalmopathy did not develop within 18 months. Based on clinical symptoms, serum thyroxine and TRAb, thyroid ultrasound and orbital computed tomography, diagnoses were reached. The V and J ends lost 10 bases and 3 bases respectively, with 16 bases between them. This CDR3 has 13 amino acids. Germline V gene sequence: CDR1 SNHLY, CDR2 FYNNEI.

The material sequenced was blood. This TCR was sampled from a man under 40 with Graves' hyperthyroidism. The chain uses TRBV2 and TRBJ2-7; D not certain. CDR3 region: CATQTYSFYEQYF. The CDR3, as DNA: TGTGCCACCCAGACCTATTCCTTCTACGAGCAGTACTTC.